The 13 T cell receptor beta chains below were found in one sample sequenced in a study of cytomegalovirus exposure and HLA in healthy donors. The primer mix had 60 Vbeta and 13 Jbeta primers. TCRdb's copy holds only in-frame clones and misses some; the assay was immunoSEQ multiplex PCR. The sample has roughly 170,000 clones; approximately 81% are singletons. Sequenced sample: PBMCs. These receptors all stem from a woman in her 30s in good health and CMV-seronegative.

This clone was seen just once. The genes are TRBV2 and TRBJ2-3, with a tentative D call TRBD2 (6 bases). The germline V gene has CDR1 SNHLY and CDR2 FYNNEI. CDR3 length: 15 amino acids. Trimming stripped 8 bases from V and 0 bases from J, with 15 bases between. CDR3 DNA: TGTGCCAGCCCAGCAGCCGGGAGTAGCACAGATACGCAGTATTTT. Its protein is CASPAAGSSTDTQYF.

This clone has just a few counts. Other DNA sequences in this specimen translate into the identical CDR3. CDR3 amino acids: CASSLMTGSYNEQFF. The DNA for the CDR3 is TGTGCCAGCAGCCTAATGACAGGGTCCTACAATGAGCAGTTCTTC. The chain employs TRBV5-4 and TRBJ2-1; 7 bases fit TRBD1. This CDR3 has 15 amino acids. Germline V gene lookup returns CDR1 SGHNT and CDR2 YYREEE (reference sequence). The V segment lost 4 bases and the J segment 1 base; nucleotides outside the gene matches: 5. Full variable domain (rest looked up from reference TRBV5-4 and TRBJ2-1): ETGVTQSPTHLIKTRGQQVTLRCSSQSGHNTVSWYQQALGQGPQFIFQYYREEENGRGNFPPRFSGLQFPNYSSELNVNALELDDSALYLCASSLMTGSYNEQFFGPGTRLTVL.

The gene calls are TRBV4-1 and TRBJ2-2, with TRBD2 identical over 10 bases. Germline V gives CDR1 MGHRA, CDR2 YSYEKL. With V trimmed by 2 bases and J by 0 bases, 6 bases remained unmatched. The CDR3 runs to 18 residues. The CDR3 DNA is TGCGCCAGCAGCCAACCTAGCGGGGGCACCTCGAACACCGGGGAGCTGTTTTTT. It is translated as CASSQPSGGTSNTGELFF.

The chain joins TRBV6-6 to TRBJ2-1, with TRBD1 matching 8 bases. The ends lost 4 bases at V and 4 bases at J; junction bases unmatched: 6. CDR1 and CDR2 (germline): MNHNY, SVGAGI (reference sequence). The CDR3 has 15 amino acids. This CDR3 reads CASSWVDRGYNEQFF. DNA of the CDR3: TGTGCCAGCAGTTGGGTAGACAGGGGATACAATGAGCAGTTCTTC.

This clone was detected only once. The chain employs TRBV19 and TRBJ2-7, with 9 nucleotides matching TRBD2. This CDR3 has 16 residues. Trimming removed 3 bases from V and 3 bases from J; junction bases left unmatched: 9. Germline V gene sequence: CDR1 LNHDA, CDR2 SQIVND (reference sequence). The CDR3 DNA is TGTGCCAGTAGTATCGGAGGACTAGCGTTACTCTACGAGCAGTACTTC. Encoded protein: CASSIGGLALLYEQYF. Complete variable domain (other parts from reference TRBV19 and TRBJ2-7): DGGITQSPKYLFRKEGQNVTLSCEQNLNHDAMYWYRQDPGQGLRLIYYSQIVNDFQKGDIAEGYSVSREKKESFPLTVTSAQKNPTAFYLCASSIGGLALLYEQYFGPGTRLTVT.

The rearrangement links TRBV2 to TRBJ2-5; 13 bases agree with TRBD2. The J call could be wrong; TRBJ2-7 is a better fit for the DNA end. The CDR3 runs to 15 residues. The germline V gene encodes CDR1 SNHLY and CDR2 FYNNEI. The DNA of the CDR3 is TGTGCCAGCAGGCCCACTAGCGGGGGGGCCTACGAGCAGTACTTC. This gives the protein CASRPTSGGAYEQYF.

This clone was seen only once. The chain employs TRBV7-2 and TRBJ1-2; tentative D call: TRBD1 (5 bases). The length of the CDR3 is 16 residues. Trimming took off 0 bases at V and 6 bases at J, with 17 bases between the two ends. CDR1 and CDR2 (germline): SGHTA, FQGNSA. The CDR3 coding sequence is TGTGCCAGCAGCTTAGCTTTCCAGGGTCGGGTGGATGGCTACACCTTC. Residues: CASSLAFQGRVDGYTF.

The genes are TRBV15 and TRBJ2-3; D is perhaps TRBD2 (5 bases). Trimming took 0 bases from V and 2 from J, leaving 15 bases between them. Germline V gives CDR1 LNHNV, CDR2 YYDKDF (reference sequence). This CDR3 comprises 17 residues. CDR3 nucleotides: TGTGCCACCAGCAGAGATCGGACGAGCGGTTACACAGATACGCAGTATTTT. Translated, it gives CATSRDRTSGYTDTQYF.

CDR3: CASSLREFGELFF. For the CDR3, the DNA is TGTGCCAGCAGTTTAAGGGAGTTCGGGGAGCTGTTTTTT. The V gene is TRBV27, the J gene TRBJ2-2, with D tentatively TRBD2 (5 bases). CDR3 length: 13 amino acids. Trimming pared 2 bases from V and 7 bases from J, leaving 8 bases between. The germline V gene has CDR1 MNHEY and CDR2 SMNVEV (reference sequence).

The sample holds one count of this clone. The V and J genes are TRBV19 and TRBJ2-5; 9 nucleotides agree with TRBD1. Losses at the gene ends were 4 bases for V and 5 bases for J; bases not matched to a gene: 5. The germline V gene has CDR1 LNHDA and CDR2 SQIVND (reference sequence). This CDR3 is built from 14 residues. The CDR3 reads CASSRDRVVETQYF. In DNA form, the CDR3 reads TGTGCCAGTAGTAGGGACAGGGTAGTCGAGACCCAGTACTTC. The full variable domain, with the rest looked up from reference TRBV19 and TRBJ2-5, is DGGITQSPKYLFRKEGQNVTLSCEQNLNHDAMYWYRQDPGQGLRLIYYSQIVNDFQKGDIAEGYSVSREKKESFPLTVTSAQKNPTAFYLCASSRDRVVETQYFGPGTRLLVL.

The chain carries TRBV5-1 and TRBJ2-2, with a possible D match to TRBD1 (5 bases). Looked up from germline, CDR1 is SGHRS and CDR2 is YFSETQ. V was cut by 0 bases and J by 4 bases, with 10 bases left in between. The CDR3 consists of 15 residues. CDR3 residues: CASSLAQGGTGELFF. The DNA for the CDR3 is TGCGCCAGCAGCTTGGCCCAGGGCGGCACCGGGGAGCTGTTTTTT.

The chain uses TRBV28 and TRBJ2-7; the match to TRBD1 covers 10 bases. V dropped 6 bases and J dropped 2; count of bases not matched to a gene: 4. CDR3 length equals 14 residues. Per the germline V gene, CDR1 is MDHEN and CDR2 is SYDVKM. This chain's CDR3 is CASRAGTGAYEQYF. In DNA form, the CDR3 reads TGTGCCAGCAGAGCCGGGACAGGGGCCTACGAGCAGTACTTC.

The gene calls are TRBV13 and TRBJ2-5; TRBD2 matches 10 bases. In germline, CDR1 is PRHDT, CDR2 FYEKMQ (reference sequence). Trimming took 5 bases from V and 2 from J; bases not matched to a gene: 8. The CDR3 is 16 residues long. CDR3: CASSTLGLAAQETQYF. The CDR3, as DNA: TGTGCCAGCAGCACCCTTGGACTAGCGGCTCAAGAGACCCAGTACTTC.